This T cell receptor beta chain stems from a study of cytomegalovirus exposure and HLA in healthy donors (dated by TCRdb to about 2017). As for the study more broadly: An earlier analysis of some 600 of the donors reported approximately 300 Gb of sequence data and about 120 million unique TCR beta sequences obtained from roughly 170 million T cells. Besides the first cohort of 666 subjects, a separate validation cohort made up of roughly 120 different subjects was used. Donor age, sex, ethnicity and CMV serostatus were compiled together with the repertoire data. Among several hundred genotyped donors of the cohort, an average of around 250,000 unique TCR beta nucleotide sequences was sequenced per donor, of which about 18% were non-productive. In a later analysis, previously published TCR beta repertoires from 550 to 750 donors were re-analyzed and high-resolution HLA genotyping was added so that TCR occurrence patterns could be studied. HLA typing included class I and class II loci at four-digit resolution. Rather than using new phenotypic data, the later analysis identified candidate immune exposures from TCR beta sequences and from how often those sequences occurred across donors. In an earlier analysis of a few hundred of the donors, high-throughput TCR beta sequencing was used to judge whether each TCR beta V gene segment behaved as functional or pseudogenic. Four to six DR-DQ haplotypes were handled as single units for association and clustering, since linkage in the cohort was strong. The aim of the study was to test whether cataloging public T cell receptors could identify signatures of past pathogen exposure. Every repertoire in the discovery cohort had been generated on one and the same sequencing platform. The T cell repertoires of 550 to 850 subjects were profiled by immunosequencing and related to cytomegalovirus serostatus. An early release covering about 600 HLA-typed donors comprised 250 to 350 gigabases of sequencing data and 85 million to 100 million unique TCR sequences. A later genetic analysis took genome-wide SNP genotypes for about three fifths of the 666 donors and used that subset as a discovery cohort. Among the approximately 430 genotyped donors, approximately 82% belonged to the genetic ancestry cluster associated with self-reported Caucasian donors. The number of typed donors differed by locus: roughly 629-640 for A, B, C, DRB1 and DQB1; 500 to 550 for DQA1; approximately 600 for DPA1; and around 450 for DPB1. To predict cytomegalovirus infection status, the study combined high-throughput TCR immunosequencing, statistical association of individual TCRs with disease status, and machine learning.

Libraries were made using the immunoSEQ multiplex PCR assay. For the multiplex PCR, a mixture combining 60 forward primers for TCR Vbeta segments and 13 reverse primers for TCR Jbeta segments was used. The CDR3 region of rearranged TCR beta genes was amplified from genomic DNA by a multiplex PCR assay. Amplified TCR beta libraries were sequenced as 87-base-pair reads on the Illumina HiSeq System. In the authors' own workflow: In a later analysis, 77 million or so unique TCR beta chains were counted across the approximately 670 repertoires, and approximately 9.9 million of these chains were shared by at least two donors. To remove PCR and sequencing errors, raw reads were error-corrected and collapsed into unique sequences using a nearest-neighbor algorithm that merged closely related sequences. CDR3 sequences were aligned to IMGT reference sequences to assign V, D and J gene segments. For a sequence to be retained, a match of at least six nucleotides was required to both a V gene segment and a J gene segment. A rearrangement counted as productive if the CDR3 had no stop codons and remained in frame with V and J, and every other rearrangement counted as non-productive. Following IMGT convention, CDR3 was defined as the stretch from the second conserved V-encoded cysteine to the conserved J-encoded phenylalanine. Sequences without an unambiguous match to a single V gene segment were excluded from the earlier analysis of 500 to 700 of the donors. An earlier analysis of 550 to 650 of the donors classified V segments as functional when productive rearrangements were above 56.7% and as segregating when the standard deviation between donors was above 5%. A statistical classification framework was built to diagnose cytomegalovirus status from the catalog of TCR beta chain sequences. V and J gene assignment, in a later analysis, came from comparing TCR nucleotide sequences with IMGT/GENE-DB human TR gene sequences. The TCRdist pipeline was used in a later analysis to assign CDR3 sequences and most-parsimonious VDJ recombination scenarios. In a later analysis, each TCR beta chain was defined by its CDR3 amino acid sequence together with its V-gene family, and reads lacking a unique V-gene family were excluded. A later analysis removed several hundred highly shared, low-generation-probability nucleotide sequences to deal with suspected cross-contamination and a sequencing artifact. In a later analysis, a clonal expansion index was calculated for each public chain from normalized within-repertoire ranks of inferred template counts. A later analysis computed generation probabilities with a VDJ recombination model fitted to out-of-frame rearrangements, and checked the results against IGoR. In a later analysis, hypergeometric tests were used to score TCR-TCR, TCR-HLA and TCR-CMV co-occurrence, with a repertoire-size bias correction applied to TCR pairs. False discovery rates were estimated in a later analysis by permuting HLA or CMV assignments 20 times. A later analysis grouped co-occurring TCRs with DBSCAN, adding TCRdist sequence similarity when clustering within HLA-allele-positive subsets. Co-occurrence clustering excluded repertoires with fewer than 30,000 or more than 120,000 public chains, plus five with anomalous nucleotide sharing. As stored in TCRdb, this immuneACCESS dataset retains in-frame rearrangements with V and J assigned. A fraction of the clones does not appear; measured against another copy, unresolved V genes explain less than half of the discrepancy, and the remainder lacks a known reason. V and J calls and clone size come straight from that table; D and trimming were deduced from the DNA. The sample yields 55,000 to 80,000 clones; about 85% were counted once. Of the sample, about 10% is held by the ten largest clones.

Regarding this clone: The antigen it binds to is not known. The input lacks base qualities; no much larger clone sits a single base away.

The cohort consisted of 600 or so healthy bone marrow donors. At the time of sampling, all cohort members were nominally healthy, though unrecorded immune exposures were likely present. The donor tested CMV seronegative, placing the donor among the roughly 340 seronegative members of the cohort. Each donor provided a peripheral blood sample, and peripheral blood mononuclear cells were used for TCR beta sequencing. Genomic DNA was extracted from the blood cell samples with the Qiagen DNeasy Blood Extraction Kit. Study-level results and caveats: A few of the identified cytomegalovirus-associated TCR beta chains were confirmed in vitro to be specific for cytomegalovirus antigens. Most TCR sequences were seen in very few donors, while some public TCRs were found in many individuals. Linkage disequilibrium might explain the correlated functional status among segregating V segments, but an unknown experimental factor could not be excluded. Some IMGT-functional V segments, including TRBV6-2 and TRBV6-3, could not be told apart with the 87-base-pair reads, so those segments were excluded. In a later analysis, TCR association rates were found to vary across HLA loci, with the most associated TCRs seen for DRB1 alleles and the fewest for HLA-C alleles. According to a later genetic analysis, donors in an Asian-associated ancestry cluster had fewer N-insertions in productive TCRs than the approximately 630-donor mean. In a later analysis, HLA-associated TCR beta chains were found to be more clonally expanded and to have lower generation probabilities than equally common non-associated chains. In a later analysis, most CMV-associated TCR beta chains were found to appear HLA-restricted, with HLA associations seemingly driven largely by CMV exposure. In both the original and validation cohorts, the classifier was reported to diagnose cytomegalovirus status with high specificity and sensitivity. Because counts were too low, seventeen rarely observed V segments, including chromosome 9 orphons, were left out of the earlier analysis of about 620 of the donors. V-gene and J-gene trimming of TCR beta chains was associated with a missense DCLRE1C variant in a later genetic analysis, and the association was replicated in an independent cohort. Strong co-occurrence of HLA alleles, especially DR and DQ, made assigning TCR associations to individual alleles difficult. HLA typing was unavailable for some donors at each locus, so association tests used only the typed subset. In a later analysis, around 15,000 TCR beta sequences were associated with specific HLA alleles at a false discovery rate of 0.05. An earlier analysis of 587 of the donors showed that most TCR beta V segments appeared in productive rearrangements either about 90% or about 30% of the time, which broadly matched IMGT annotations. The sequencing pipeline was judged likely to have produced a cluster of highly shared sequence variants as a technical artifact. In this cohort, only TCR beta chains were sequenced, and detectable features were limited by the absence of alpha or paired-chain data. The study gave a list of 150 to 200 TCR beta chains associated with cytomegalovirus. The authors suggested that the approach could potentially be generalized to other disease states and immunological phenotypes. The presence/absence analyses assumed that sequencing depth was roughly uniform across donors, and that assumption may not be true. A further reported finding was that TCR beta sequences accurately predicted the HLA-A and HLA-B alleles for most subjects in the first cohort. The only immune exposure information available for the cohort was CMV serostatus. According to a later analysis, parvovirus B19, influenza, CMV and Epstein-Barr virus appeared linked to several top co-occurrence clusters.

There are 17 amino acids in the CDR3, from cysteine to phenylalanine inclusive. Kept here is only the CDR3 DNA, which spans 51 bases and is read in frame from base 1. Trimming takes 1 base off V and 2 bases off J; junction bases not matched to a gene: 9. The germline V gene (reference sequence) sets CDR1 to SEHNR and CDR2 to FQNEAQ. The TCR comes from a female donor in good health and CMV-seronegative. In this chain, TRBV7-9 is recombined with TRBJ1-2; TRBD1 matches 8 bases in the middle. The sample comprised PBMCs. The CDR3 corresponds to CASSLVWGPGGNYGYTF. The nucleotide sequence reads as follows: TGTGCCAGCAGCTTAGTGTGGGGGCCAGGGGGCAACTATGGCTACACCTTC.